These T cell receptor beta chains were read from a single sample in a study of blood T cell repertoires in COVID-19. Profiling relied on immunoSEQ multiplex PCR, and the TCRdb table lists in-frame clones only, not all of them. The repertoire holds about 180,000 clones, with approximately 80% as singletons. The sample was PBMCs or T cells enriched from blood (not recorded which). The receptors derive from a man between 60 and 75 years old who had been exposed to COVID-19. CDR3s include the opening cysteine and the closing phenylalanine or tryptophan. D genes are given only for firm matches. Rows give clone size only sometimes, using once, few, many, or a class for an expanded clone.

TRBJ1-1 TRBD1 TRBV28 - CASSLRGTGNTEAFF TGTGCCAGCAGTTTAAGGGGGACAGGGAACACTGAAGCTTTCTTT
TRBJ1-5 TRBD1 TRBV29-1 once CSVGQGGLNQPQHF TGCAGCGTCGGACAGGGAGGGCTCAATCAGCCCCAGCATTTT
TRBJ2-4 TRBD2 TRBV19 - CASSIAASGSTDIQYF TGTGCCAGTAGTATAGCGGCTAGCGGGAGTACGGACATTCAGTACTTC
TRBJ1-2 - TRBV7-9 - CASSLGTEPYGYTF TGTGCCAGCAGCTTAGGGACAGAACCCTATGGCTACACCTTC
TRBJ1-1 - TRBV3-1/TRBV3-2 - CASSQGRDHAFF TGTGCCAGCAGCCAAGGCAGGGATCACGCTTTCTTT
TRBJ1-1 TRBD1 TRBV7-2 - CASSSTGATEAFF TGTGCCAGCAGCTCTACAGGGGCCACTGAAGCTTTCTTT
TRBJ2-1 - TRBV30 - CAWMGGSYNEQFF TGTGCCTGGATGGGGGGTTCCTACAATGAGCAGTTCTTC
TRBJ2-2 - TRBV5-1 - CASSLFRFGANTGELFF TGCGCCAGCAGCTTGTTCAGGTTCGGGGCGAACACCGGGGAGCTGTTTTTT
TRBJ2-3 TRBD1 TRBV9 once CASSVLAGGDTQYF TGTGCCAGCAGCGTGTTGGCAGGGGGCGATACGCAGTATTTT
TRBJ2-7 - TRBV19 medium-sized CASSVDSTDEQYF TGTGCCAGTAGTGTCGACAGTACCGACGAGCAGTACTTC
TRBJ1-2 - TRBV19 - CASIAREAYGYTF TGTGCCAGTATCGCTCGGGAGGCTTATGGCTACACCTTC
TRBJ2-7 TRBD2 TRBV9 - CASSAGTSVGEQYF TGTGCCAGCAGCGCCGGGACTAGCGTTGGCGAGCAGTACTTC
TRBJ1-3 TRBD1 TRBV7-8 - CASSLVGTDRNTIYF TGTGCCAGCAGCTTAGTTGGGACAGACCGAAACACCATATATTTT
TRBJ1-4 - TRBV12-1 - CASSFRDRGPTNEKLFF TGTGCCAGCAGCTTCCGGGACAGGGGACCAACTAATGAAAAACTGTTTTTT
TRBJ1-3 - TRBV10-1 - CASSTLDRLSSGNTIYF TGCGCCAGCAGTACCCTCGACCGACTCAGCTCTGGAAACACCATATATTTT
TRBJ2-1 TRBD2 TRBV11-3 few CASSLEVAGGHPNNEQFF TGTGCCAGCAGCTTAGAGGTAGCGGGAGGGCATCCTAACAATGAGCAGTTCTTC
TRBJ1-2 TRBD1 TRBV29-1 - CSAGTGANYGYTF TGCAGCGCGGGGACAGGGGCTAACTATGGCTACACCTTC
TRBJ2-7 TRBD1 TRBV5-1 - CASSLGGTGGYEQYF TGCGCCAGCAGCTTGGGAGGGACAGGGGGCTACGAGCAGTACTTC
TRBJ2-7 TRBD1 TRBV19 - CASSIGQGAQSYEQYF TGTGCCAGTAGTATAGGACAGGGGGCGCAGTCCTACGAGCAGTACTTC
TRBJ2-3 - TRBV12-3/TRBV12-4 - CASSHYRRDTQYF TGTGCCAGCAGTCACTATCGGAGAGATACGCAGTATTTT
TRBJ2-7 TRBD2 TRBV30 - CAWRRTGGWSEQYF TGTGCCTGGAGACGGACGGGAGGATGGAGCGAGCAGTACTTC